In its sample, the clone carrying this T cell receptor (beta chain) was seen a few times. What it binds is unknown. The entry originates in a study of beta chain features in type 1 diabetes. Study outcomes and limitations: HLA influence on TCRB rearrangement stayed unresolved here. Healthy donors had naive, central memory and Treg TCRB repertoires that appeared less similar than those seen among patients. In cDNA sequencing, cells with high TCR expression could be over-represented. For type 1 diabetes patients, VDJ junctions showed fewer insertions and more deletions. People with Type 1 diabetes carried modestly yet significantly shorter TCRB CDR3s in all four CD4+ subsets.

The CDR3 is 18 amino acids. The whole isolated RNA underwent reverse transcription, so sequencing captured expressed TCRB transcripts. Profiling relied on immunoSEQ multiplex PCR, and the TCRdb table lists in-frame clones only, not all of them. The repertoire holds about 400,000 clones, with over 9.5% as singletons. This chain connects TRBV21-1 to TRBJ2-1; TRBD2, the D gene given by the table, was not confirmed from the DNA. TRBV21-1 is listed as a pseudogene. The sequenced sample consisted of naive CD4+ T cells from blood. The clonotype was recovered from a woman aged 18-29 years with type 1 diabetes. CDR3 region: CASSKTPTGLAGVNEQFF. As DNA, the CDR3 is TGTGCCAGCAGCAAAACGCCCACCGGGCTAGCGGGAGTGAATGAGCAGTTCTTC.